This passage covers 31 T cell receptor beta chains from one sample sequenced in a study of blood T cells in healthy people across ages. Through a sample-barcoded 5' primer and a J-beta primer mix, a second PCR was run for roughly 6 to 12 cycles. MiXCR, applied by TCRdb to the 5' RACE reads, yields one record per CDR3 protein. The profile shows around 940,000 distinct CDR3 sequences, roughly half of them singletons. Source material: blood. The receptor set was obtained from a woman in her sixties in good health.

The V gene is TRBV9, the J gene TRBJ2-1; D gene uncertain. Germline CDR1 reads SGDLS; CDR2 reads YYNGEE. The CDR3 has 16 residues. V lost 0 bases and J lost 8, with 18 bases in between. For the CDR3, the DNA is TGTGCCAGCAGCGTAGAGGGTGGGATATTAGGGTATGAGCAGTTCTTC. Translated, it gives CASSVEGGILGYEQFF.

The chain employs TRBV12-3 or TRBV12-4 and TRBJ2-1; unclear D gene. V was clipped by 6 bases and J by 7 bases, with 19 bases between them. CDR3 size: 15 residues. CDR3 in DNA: TGTGCCAGCAGACATCCAGAGACCGAAGGTAATGAGCAGTTCTTC. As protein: CASRHPETEGNEQFF.

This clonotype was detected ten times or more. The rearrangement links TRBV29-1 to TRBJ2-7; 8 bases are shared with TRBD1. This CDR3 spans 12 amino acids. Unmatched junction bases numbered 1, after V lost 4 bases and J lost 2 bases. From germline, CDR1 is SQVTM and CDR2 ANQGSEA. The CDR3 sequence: CSVGGQAYEQYF. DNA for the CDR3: TGCAGCGTTGGGGGACAGGCCTACGAGCAGTACTTC.

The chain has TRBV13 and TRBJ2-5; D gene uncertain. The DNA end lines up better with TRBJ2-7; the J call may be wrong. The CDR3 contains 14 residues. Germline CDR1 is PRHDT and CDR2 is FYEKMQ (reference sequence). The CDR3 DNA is TGTGCCAGCAGCTCCTCGACCGACTCCTACGAGCAGTACTTC. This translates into CASSSSTDSYEQYF.

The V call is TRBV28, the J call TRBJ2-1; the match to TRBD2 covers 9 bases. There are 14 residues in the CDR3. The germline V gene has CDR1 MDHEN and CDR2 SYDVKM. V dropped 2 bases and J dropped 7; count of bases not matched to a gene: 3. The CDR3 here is CASSLGGRENEQFF. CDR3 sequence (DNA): TGTGCCAGCAGTTTAGGCGGGAGGGAGAATGAGCAGTTCTTC.

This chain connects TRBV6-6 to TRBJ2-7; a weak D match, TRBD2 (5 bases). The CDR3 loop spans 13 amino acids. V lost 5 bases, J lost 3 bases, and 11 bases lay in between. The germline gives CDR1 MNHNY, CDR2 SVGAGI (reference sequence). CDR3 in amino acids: CASSPSHLYEQYF. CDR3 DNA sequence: TGTGCCAGCAGTCCTAGCCACCTCTACGAGCAGTACTTC.

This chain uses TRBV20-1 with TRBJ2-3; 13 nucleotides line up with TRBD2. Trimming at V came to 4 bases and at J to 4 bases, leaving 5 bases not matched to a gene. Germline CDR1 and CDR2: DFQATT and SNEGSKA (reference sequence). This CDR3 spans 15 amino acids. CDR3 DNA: TGCAGTGCTATAAGACTAGCGGGAGGACCAGATACGCAGTATTTT. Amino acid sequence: CSAIRLAGGPDTQYF.

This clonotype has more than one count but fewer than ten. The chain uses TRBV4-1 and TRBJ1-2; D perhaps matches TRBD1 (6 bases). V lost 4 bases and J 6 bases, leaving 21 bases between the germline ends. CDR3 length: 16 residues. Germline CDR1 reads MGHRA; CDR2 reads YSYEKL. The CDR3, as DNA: TGCGCCAGCAGCCCCTCGACAGGAGGTGGCTCCCATGGCTACACCTTC. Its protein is CASSPSTGGGSHGYTF.

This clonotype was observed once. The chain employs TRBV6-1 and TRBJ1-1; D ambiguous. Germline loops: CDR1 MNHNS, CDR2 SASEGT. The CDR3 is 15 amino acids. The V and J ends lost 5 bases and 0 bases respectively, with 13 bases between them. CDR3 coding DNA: TGTGCCAGCAGTAACAGCCTTATTATGAACACTGAAGCTTTCTTT. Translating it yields CASSNSLIMNTEAFF.

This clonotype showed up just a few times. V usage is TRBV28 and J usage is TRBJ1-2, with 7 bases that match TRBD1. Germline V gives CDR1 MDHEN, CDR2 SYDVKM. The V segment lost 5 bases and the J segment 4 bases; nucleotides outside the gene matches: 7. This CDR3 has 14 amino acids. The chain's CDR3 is CASSRQTGTYGYTF. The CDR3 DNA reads TGTGCCAGCAGTCGTCAGACAGGGACCTATGGCTACACCTTC.

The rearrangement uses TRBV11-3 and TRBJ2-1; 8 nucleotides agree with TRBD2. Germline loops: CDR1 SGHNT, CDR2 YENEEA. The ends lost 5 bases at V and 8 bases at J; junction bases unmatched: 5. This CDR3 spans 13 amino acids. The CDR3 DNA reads TGTGCCAGCAGCCCCAGCGGGAGATATGAGCAGTTCTTC. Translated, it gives CASSPSGRYEQFF.

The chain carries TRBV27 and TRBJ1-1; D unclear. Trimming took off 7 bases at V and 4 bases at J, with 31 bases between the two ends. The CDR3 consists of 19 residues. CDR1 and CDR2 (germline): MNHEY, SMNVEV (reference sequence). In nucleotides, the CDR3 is TGTGCCAGCACCGACCTGAAATTACACTTGAGTCAAAGGGCCACTGAAGCTTTCTTT. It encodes CASTDLKLHLSQRATEAFF.

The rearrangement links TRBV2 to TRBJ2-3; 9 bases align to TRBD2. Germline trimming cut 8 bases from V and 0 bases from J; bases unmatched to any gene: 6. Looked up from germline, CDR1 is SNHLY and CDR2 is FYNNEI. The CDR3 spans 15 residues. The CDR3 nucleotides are TGTGCCAGCTCGAGCGGGAGGTTAAGCACAGATACGCAGTATTTT. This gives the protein CASSSGRLSTDTQYF.

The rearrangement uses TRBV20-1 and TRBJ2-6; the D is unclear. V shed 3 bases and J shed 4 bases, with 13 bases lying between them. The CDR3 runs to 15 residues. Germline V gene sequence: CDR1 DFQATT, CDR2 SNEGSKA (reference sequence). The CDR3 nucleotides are TGCAGTGCTAGGCCCCCGAGAGCCGGGGCCAACGTCCTGACTTTC. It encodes CSARPPRAGANVLTF.

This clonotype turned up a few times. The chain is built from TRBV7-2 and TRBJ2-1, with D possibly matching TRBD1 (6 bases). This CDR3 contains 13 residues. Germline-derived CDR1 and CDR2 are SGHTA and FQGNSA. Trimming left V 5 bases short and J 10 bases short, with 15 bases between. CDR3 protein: CASSPGTLREQFF. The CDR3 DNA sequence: TGTGCCAGCAGCCCCGGGACATTGAGGGAGCAGTTCTTC.

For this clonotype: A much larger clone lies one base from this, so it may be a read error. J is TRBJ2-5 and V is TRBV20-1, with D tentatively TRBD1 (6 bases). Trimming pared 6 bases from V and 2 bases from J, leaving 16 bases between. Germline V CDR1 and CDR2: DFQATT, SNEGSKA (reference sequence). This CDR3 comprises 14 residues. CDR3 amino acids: CSAQQGRRQETQYF. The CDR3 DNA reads TGCAGTGCACAACAGGGCAGGCGACAAGAGACCCAGTACTTC.

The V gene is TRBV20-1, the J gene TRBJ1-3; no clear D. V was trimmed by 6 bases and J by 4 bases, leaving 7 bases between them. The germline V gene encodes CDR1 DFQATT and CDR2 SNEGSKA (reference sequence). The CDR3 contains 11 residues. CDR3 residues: CSAAGGNTIYF. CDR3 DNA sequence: TGCAGTGCCGCGGGAGGAAACACCATATATTTT.

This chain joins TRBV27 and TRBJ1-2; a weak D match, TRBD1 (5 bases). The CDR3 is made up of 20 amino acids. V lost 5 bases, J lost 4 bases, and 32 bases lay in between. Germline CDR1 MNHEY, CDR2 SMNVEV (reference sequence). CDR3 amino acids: CASSIRSGRGAGTLSYGYTF. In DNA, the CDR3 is TGTGCCAGCAGTATACGATCTGGAAGAGGGGCAGGGACTCTTTCCTATGGCTACACCTTC.

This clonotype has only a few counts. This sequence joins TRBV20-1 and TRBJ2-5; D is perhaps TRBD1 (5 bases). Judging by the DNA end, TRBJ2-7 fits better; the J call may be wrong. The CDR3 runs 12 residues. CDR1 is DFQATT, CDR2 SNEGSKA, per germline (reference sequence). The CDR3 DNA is TGCAGTGCGTATTTAGGGGCAGGCGAGCAGTACTTC. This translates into CSAYLGAGEQYF.

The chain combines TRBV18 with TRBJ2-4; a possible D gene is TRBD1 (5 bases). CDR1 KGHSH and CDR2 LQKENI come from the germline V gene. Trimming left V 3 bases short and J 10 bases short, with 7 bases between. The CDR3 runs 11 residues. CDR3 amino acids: CASSPDRIQYF. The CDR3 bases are TGTGCCAGCTCACCTGACAGAATTCAGTACTTC.

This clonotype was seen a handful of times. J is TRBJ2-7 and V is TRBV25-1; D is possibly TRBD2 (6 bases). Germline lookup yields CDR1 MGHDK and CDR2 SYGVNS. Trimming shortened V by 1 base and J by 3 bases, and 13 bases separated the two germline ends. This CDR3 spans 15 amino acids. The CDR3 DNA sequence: TGTGCCAGCAGTGAATCGAGACTAGGGGACTACGAGCAGTACTTC. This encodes CASSESRLGDYEQYF.

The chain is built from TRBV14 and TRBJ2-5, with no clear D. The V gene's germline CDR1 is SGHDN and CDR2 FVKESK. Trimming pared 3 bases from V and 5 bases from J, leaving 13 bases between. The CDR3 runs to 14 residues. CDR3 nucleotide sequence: TGTGCCAGCAGCCAGAGGCCATCTTCTGAGACCCAGTACTTC. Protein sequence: CASSQRPSSETQYF.

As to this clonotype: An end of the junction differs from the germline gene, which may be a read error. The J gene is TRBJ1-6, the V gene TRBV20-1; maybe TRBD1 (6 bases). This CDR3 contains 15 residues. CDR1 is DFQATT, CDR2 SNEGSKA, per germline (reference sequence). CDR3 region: CSARGGTAYNSPLHF. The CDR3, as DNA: TGCAGCGCTAGAGGGGGGACGGCTTATAATTCACCCCTCCACTTT.

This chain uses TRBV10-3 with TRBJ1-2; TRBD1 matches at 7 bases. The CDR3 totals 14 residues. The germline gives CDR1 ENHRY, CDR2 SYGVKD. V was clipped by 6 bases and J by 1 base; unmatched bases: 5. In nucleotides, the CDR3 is TGTGCCATCAGAAGGACAGGCTATAACTATGGCTACACCTTC. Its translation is CAIRRTGYNYGYTF.

CDR3 region: CASSRTGPYGYTF. The CDR3 DNA sequence: TGTGCCAGCAGCCGAACAGGGCCCTATGGCTACACCTTC. The V call is TRBV7-8, the J call TRBJ1-2, with a weak D call TRBD1 (6 bases). V gave up 5 bases and J gave up 4 bases, with 11 bases separating them. The CDR3 length is 13 residues. The germline V gene has CDR1 SGHVS and CDR2 FQNEAQ. Supplemented by reference TRBV7-8 and TRBJ1-2, the full variable domain reads GAGVSQSPRYKVAKRGQDVALRCDPISGHVSLFWYQQALGQGPEFLTYFQNEAQLDKSGLPSDRFFAERPEGSVSTLKIQRTQQEDSAVYLCASSRTGPYGYTFGSGTRLTVV.

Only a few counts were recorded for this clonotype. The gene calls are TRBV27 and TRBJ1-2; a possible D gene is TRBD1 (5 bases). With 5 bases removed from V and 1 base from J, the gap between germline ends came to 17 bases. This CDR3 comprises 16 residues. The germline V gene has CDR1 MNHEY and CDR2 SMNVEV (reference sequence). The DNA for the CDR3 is TGTGCCAGCAGTCCTAACCTCGGGGGTCTTAACTATGGCTACACCTTC. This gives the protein CASSPNLGGLNYGYTF.

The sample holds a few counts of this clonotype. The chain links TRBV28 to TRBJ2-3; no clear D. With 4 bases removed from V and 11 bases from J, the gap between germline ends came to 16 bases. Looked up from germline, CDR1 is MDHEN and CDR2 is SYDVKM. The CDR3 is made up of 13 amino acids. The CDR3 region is CASSSPAMRRQYF. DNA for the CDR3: TGTGCCAGCAGTTCTCCAGCCATGCGTAGGCAGTATTTT. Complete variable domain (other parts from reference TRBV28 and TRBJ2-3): DVKVTQSSRYLVKRTGEKVFLECVQDMDHENMFWYRQDPGLGLRLIYFSYDVKMKEKGDIPEGYSVSREKKERFSLILESASTNQTSMYLCASSSPAMRRQYFGPGTRLTVL.

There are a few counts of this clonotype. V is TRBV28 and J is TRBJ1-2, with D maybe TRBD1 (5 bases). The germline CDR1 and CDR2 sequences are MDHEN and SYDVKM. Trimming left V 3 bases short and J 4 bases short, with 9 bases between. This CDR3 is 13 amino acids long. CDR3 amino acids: CASSFSRVYGYTF. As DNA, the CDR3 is TGTGCCAGCAGTTTCTCCAGGGTCTATGGCTACACCTTC.

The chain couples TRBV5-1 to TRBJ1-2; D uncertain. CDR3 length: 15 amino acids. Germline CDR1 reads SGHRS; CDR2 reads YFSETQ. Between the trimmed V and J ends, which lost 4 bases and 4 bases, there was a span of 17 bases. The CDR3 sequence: CASSPNSQPSYGYTF. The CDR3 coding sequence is TGCGCCAGCAGCCCAAACTCCCAACCGTCCTATGGCTACACCTTC.

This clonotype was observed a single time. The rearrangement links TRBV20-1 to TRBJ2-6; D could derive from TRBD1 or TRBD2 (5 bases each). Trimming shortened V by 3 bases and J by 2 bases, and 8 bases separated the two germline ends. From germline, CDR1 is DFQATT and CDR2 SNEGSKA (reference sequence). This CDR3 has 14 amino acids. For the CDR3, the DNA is TGCAGTGCTAGTATGGGGGCTGGGGCCAACGTCCTGACTTTC. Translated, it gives CSASMGAGANVLTF.

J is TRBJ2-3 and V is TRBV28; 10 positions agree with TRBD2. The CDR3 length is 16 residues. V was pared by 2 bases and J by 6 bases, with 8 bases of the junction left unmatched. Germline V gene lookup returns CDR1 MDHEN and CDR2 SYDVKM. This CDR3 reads CASSLQAGGGADTQYF. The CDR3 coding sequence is TGTGCCAGCAGTTTACAAGCGGGAGGGGGGGCCGATACGCAGTATTTT.